The 2 T cell receptor beta chains reported below all come from one sample, sequenced in a study of T cells in Graves' hyperthyroidism and ophthalmopathy. There were TCR beta CDR3 regions amplified from RNA transcripts. First-round RT-PCR targeting the TCR CDR3 was performed with the HTBI primer set. TCRdb re-called the multiplex PCR reads through MiXCR, storing one row per CDR3 protein. The sample holds more than 450,000 distinct CDR3 sequences; 20% are singletons and the top ten take 45% to 50%. Sequences were obtained from blood. The receptors were sampled from a man aged 40-50 years with Graves' ophthalmopathy.

There are many counts of this clonotype. The chain carries TRBV20-1 and TRBJ2-3, with D unresolved. The CDR3 contains 12 residues. The germline V and J ends were trimmed by 5 bases and 4 bases, with 10 bases remaining between them. Germline CDR1 and CDR2: DFQATT and SNEGSKA (reference sequence). The CDR3, as DNA: TGCAGTGCTGGCGGTAATTCAGATACGCAGTATTTT. Protein product: CSAGGNSDTQYF.

Only a few counts were recorded for this clonotype. This chain joins TRBV19 and TRBJ1-1; D is perhaps TRBD1 (5 bases). Germline CDR1 reads LNHDA; CDR2 reads SQIVND (reference sequence). The CDR3 consists of 15 residues. The V and J ends lost 5 bases and 1 base respectively, with 14 bases between them. CDR3 nucleotides: TGTGCCAGTAGTGGAGCGTGGGGGTGGAACACTGAAGCTTTCTTT. Translation gives CASSGAWGWNTEAFF.